This TCR beta chain emerged from a study of OX40 agonist ivuxolimab in advanced cancers. Overall study results and limits: Researchers did not determine the expanded peripheral T cells' antigen specificity. Both CD4+ and CD8+ T cell populations in blood had undergone clonal expansion by week 6 at 0.1 to 3.0 mg/kg.

As concerns this clone: The antigen is not known.

Data came from immunoSEQ multiplex PCR; TCRdb stores just in-frame clones and leaves some out. The top ten hold around 0.33% of the sample, which has some 86,000 clones, about 90% seen once. The V gene end was trimmed by 5 bases and the J gene end by 2 bases; junction bases not matched to a gene: 13. Germline CDR1 LGHNA, CDR2 YNFKEQ. The CDR3 runs to 20 residues. This clonotype was sampled from an adult with an advanced solid tumor such as melanoma, head and neck, liver or kidney cancer. The chain has TRBV4-2 and TRBJ2-3; TRBD2 agrees at 16 bases. Here the sequenced sample was CD4+ or CD8+ T cells sorted from blood, taken in a trial of the OX40 agonist ivuxolimab. CDR3 DNA: TGTGCCAGCAGCTCCCAAGGGGGACTAGCGGGGGGGCCTACCACAGATACGCAGTATTTT. Its translation: CASSSQGGLAGGPTTDTQYF.